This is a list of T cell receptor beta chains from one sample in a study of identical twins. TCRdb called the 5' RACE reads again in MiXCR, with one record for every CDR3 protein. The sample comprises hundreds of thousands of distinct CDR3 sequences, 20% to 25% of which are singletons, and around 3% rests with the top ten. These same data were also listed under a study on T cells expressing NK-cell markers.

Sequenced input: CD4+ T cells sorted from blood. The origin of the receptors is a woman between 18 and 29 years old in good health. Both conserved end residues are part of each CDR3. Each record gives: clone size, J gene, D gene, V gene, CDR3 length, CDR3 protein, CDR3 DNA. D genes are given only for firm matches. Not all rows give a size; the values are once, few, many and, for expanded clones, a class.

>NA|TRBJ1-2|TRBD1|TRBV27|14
CASSLFTGVGGYTF
TGTGCCAGCAGTTTATTTACAGGGGTCGGGGGCTACACCTTC
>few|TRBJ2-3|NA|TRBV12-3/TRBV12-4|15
CASKRDDRDADTQYF
TGTGCCAGCAAACGGGACGATCGGGACGCAGATACGCAGTATTTT
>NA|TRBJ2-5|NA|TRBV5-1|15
CASSVELPVGETQYF
TGCGCCAGCAGCGTAGAACTCCCGGTCGGGGAGACCCAGTACTTC
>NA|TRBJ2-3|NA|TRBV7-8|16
CASSLRIARPEDTQYF
TGTGCCAGCAGCCTACGAATTGCGAGACCGGAGGATACGCAGTATTTT
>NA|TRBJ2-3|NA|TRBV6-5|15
CASSYDSSRTDTQYF
TGTGCCAGCAGTTACGACAGCTCGCGCACAGATACGCAGTATTTT
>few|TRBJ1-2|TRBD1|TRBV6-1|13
CASTKGDSYGYTF
TGTGCCAGCACCAAAGGGGACAGCTATGGCTACACCTTC
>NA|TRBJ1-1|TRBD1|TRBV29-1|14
CSVARQGMNTEAFF
TGCAGCGTGGCCCGACAGGGAATGAACACTGAAGCTTTCTTT
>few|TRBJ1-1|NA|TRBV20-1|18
CSARATGIWGQKDTEAFF
TGCAGTGCTAGGGCCACCGGGATCTGGGGGCAAAAGGACACTGAAGCTTTCTTT
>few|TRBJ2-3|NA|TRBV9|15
CASSVAGVRTDTQYF
TGTGCCAGCAGCGTAGCGGGGGTACGCACAGATACGCAGTATTTT
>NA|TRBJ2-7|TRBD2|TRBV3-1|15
CASCQGTSAVREQYF
TGTGCCAGCTGCCAAGGTACTAGCGCGGTCCGGGAGCAGTACTTC
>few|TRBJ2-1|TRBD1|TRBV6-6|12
CASREQGVEQFF
TGTGCCAGCAGAGAACAGGGGGTTGAGCAGTTCTTC
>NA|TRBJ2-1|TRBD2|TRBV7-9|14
CASSLEREGREQFF
TGTGCCAGCAGCTTAGAGCGGGAAGGCAGGGAGCAGTTCTTC
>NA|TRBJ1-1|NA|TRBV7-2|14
CASSLGLTNTEAFF
TGTGCCAGCAGCTTAGGGCTAACGAACACTGAAGCTTTCTTT
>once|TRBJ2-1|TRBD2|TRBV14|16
CASSYLAGGAYNEQFF
TGTGCCAGCAGCTATCTGGCGGGGGGGGCATACAATGAGCAGTTCTTC
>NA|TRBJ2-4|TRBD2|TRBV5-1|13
CASSSNRGDIQYF
TGCGCCAGCAGCTCGAACCGGGGGGACATTCAGTACTTC
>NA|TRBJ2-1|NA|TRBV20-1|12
CSASSFGDEQFF
TGCAGTGCTAGTTCTTTTGGCGATGAGCAGTTCTTC
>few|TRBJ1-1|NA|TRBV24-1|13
CATSDSLNTEAFF
TGTGCCACCAGTGACAGTTTGAACACTGAAGCTTTCTTT
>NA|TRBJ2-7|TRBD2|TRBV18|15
CASSPSASGSSEQYF
TGTGCCAGCTCACCTTCGGCTAGCGGGAGCTCCGAGCAGTACTTC
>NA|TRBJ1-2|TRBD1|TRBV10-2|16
CASSDLWRQGAYGYTF
TGCGCCAGCAGTGACTTGTGGAGACAGGGGGCCTATGGCTACACCTTC
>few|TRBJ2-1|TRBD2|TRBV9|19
CASSRSGTSGGASYNEQFF
TGTGCCAGCAGCAGATCCGGGACTAGCGGGGGGGCCTCCTACAATGAGCAGTTCTTC
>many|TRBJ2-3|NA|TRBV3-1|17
CASSLRVGGHGGDTQYF
TGTGCCAGCAGCTTAAGGGTGGGGGGCCACGGAGGAGATACGCAGTATTTT
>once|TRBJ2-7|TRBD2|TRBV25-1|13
CATGTSGSYEQYF
TGTGCCACAGGGACTAGCGGGAGCTACGAGCAGTACTTC
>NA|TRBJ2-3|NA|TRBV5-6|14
CASSFEGRSDTQYF
TGTGCCAGCAGCTTTGAGGGCCGGTCAGATACGCAGTATTTT
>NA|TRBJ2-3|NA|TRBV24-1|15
CATSDFGAGKDTQYF
TGTGCCACCAGTGATTTTGGGGCAGGGAAGGATACGCAGTATTTT
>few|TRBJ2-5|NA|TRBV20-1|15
CSARDRVVGGGTQYF
TGCAGTGCTAGAGATCGAGTTGTGGGGGGAGGGACCCAGTACTTC
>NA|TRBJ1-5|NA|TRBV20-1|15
CSASSGGRGNQPQHF
TGCAGTGCTAGTTCCGGGGGCAGGGGCAATCAGCCCCAGCATTTT
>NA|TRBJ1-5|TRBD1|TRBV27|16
CASSIKGQGFVQPQHF
TGTGCCAGCAGTATAAAGGGACAGGGGTTTGTCCAGCCCCAGCATTTT
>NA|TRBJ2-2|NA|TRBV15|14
CATSREKNTGELFF
TGTGCCACCAGCAGAGAAAAGAACACCGGGGAGCTGTTTTTT
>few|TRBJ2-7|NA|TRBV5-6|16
CASSFDPGISAYEQYF
TGTGCCAGCAGCTTCGACCCAGGAATTTCTGCCTACGAGCAGTACTTC
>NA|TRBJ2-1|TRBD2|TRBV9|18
CASSAPPGLAGTHNEQFF
TGTGCCAGCAGCGCACCCCCCGGCCTAGCGGGGACTCACAATGAGCAGTTCTTC
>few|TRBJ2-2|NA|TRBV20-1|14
CSAPPTGNTGELFF
TGCAGTGCCCCCCCGACTGGTAACACCGGGGAGCTGTTTTTT
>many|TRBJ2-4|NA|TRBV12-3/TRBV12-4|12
CASSQQGSAQYF
TGTGCCAGCAGCCAACAGGGAAGCGCCCAGTACTTC
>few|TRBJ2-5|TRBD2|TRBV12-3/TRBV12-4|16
CASSARLAGLWETQYF
TGTGCCAGCAGCGCCCGACTAGCGGGATTGTGGGAGACCCAGTACTTC
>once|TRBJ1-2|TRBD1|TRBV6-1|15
CASSATTTGGLGYTF
TGCGCCAGCAGCGCTACTACGACAGGGGGCTTGGGCTACACCTTC
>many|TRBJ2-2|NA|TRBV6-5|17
CASSRDFVMVFSGELFF
TGTGCCAGCAGTAGGGACTTCGTTATGGTGTTCTCCGGGGAGCTGTTTTTT
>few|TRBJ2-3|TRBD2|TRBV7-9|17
CASSLGTSGGRGDTQYF
TGTGCCAGCAGCTTAGGGACTAGCGGGGGCCGGGGAGATACGCAGTATTTT
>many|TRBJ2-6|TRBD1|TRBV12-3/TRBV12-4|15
CASSPGTAGANVLTF
TGTGCCAGCAGTCCCGGGACAGCTGGGGCCAACGTCCTGACTTTC
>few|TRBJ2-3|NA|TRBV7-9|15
CASSGGWTSTDTQYF
TGTGCCAGCAGCGGGGGGTGGACTAGCACAGATACGCAGTATTTT
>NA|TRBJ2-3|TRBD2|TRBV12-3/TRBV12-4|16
CASSKTSGASTDTQYF
TGTGCCAGCAGCAAGACTAGCGGAGCTAGCACAGATACGCAGTATTTT
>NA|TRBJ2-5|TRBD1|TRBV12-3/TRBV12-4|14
CASNNQGQQETQYF
TGTGCCAGCAACAACCAGGGACAGCAAGAGACCCAGTACTTC
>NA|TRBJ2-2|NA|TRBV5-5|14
CASSPGLHRGELFF
TGTGCCAGCAGCCCCGGACTCCACCGGGGGGAGCTGTTTTTT
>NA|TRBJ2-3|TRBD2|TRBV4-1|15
CASRPGRLSTDTQYF
TGCGCCAGCAGACCCGGGAGGCTGAGTACAGATACGCAGTATTTT
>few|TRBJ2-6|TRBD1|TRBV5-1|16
CASSSDRDFGANVLTF
TGCGCCAGCAGTTCGGACAGGGACTTTGGGGCCAACGTCCTGACTTTC
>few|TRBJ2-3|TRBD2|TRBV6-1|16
CASSLSTSGRTDTQYF
TGTGCCAGCAGTCTATCTACTAGCGGGAGGACAGATACGCAGTATTTT
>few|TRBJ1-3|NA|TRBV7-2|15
CASSLVAGKLNTIYF
TGTGCCAGCAGCTTAGTCGCGGGAAAGCTAAACACCATATATTTT
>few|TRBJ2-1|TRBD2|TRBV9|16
CASSLPGTSGRGEQFF
TGTGCCAGCAGCCTACCAGGGACTAGCGGGAGGGGTGAGCAGTTCTTC
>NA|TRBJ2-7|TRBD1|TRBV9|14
CASSRGTGTYEQYF
TGTGCCAGCAGCCGAGGGACAGGGACCTACGAGCAGTACTTC